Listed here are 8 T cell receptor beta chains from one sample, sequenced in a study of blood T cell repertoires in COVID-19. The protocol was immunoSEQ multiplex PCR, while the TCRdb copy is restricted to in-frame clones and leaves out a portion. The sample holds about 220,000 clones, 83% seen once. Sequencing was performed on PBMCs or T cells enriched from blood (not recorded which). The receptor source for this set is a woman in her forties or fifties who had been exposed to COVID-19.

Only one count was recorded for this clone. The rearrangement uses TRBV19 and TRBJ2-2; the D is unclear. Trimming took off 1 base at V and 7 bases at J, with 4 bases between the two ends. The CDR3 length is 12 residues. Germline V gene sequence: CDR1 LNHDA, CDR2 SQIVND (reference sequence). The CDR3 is CASSIAVGELFF. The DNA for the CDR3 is TGTGCCAGTAGTATAGCTGTCGGGGAGCTGTTTTTT.

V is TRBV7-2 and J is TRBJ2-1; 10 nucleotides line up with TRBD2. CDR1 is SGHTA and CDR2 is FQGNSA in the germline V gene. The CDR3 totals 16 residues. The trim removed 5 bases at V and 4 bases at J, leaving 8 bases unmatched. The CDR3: CASSRTRSGGYNEQFF. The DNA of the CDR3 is TGTGCCAGCAGCCGGACCCGTAGCGGGGGGTACAATGAGCAGTTCTTC.

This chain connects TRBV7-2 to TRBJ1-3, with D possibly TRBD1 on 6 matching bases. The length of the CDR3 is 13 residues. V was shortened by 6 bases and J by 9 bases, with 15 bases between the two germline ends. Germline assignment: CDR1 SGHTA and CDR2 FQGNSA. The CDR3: CASSSKGGATIYF. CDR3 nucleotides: TGTGCCAGCAGTTCGAAGGGGGGGGCCACCATATATTTT. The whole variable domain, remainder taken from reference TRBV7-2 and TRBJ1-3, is GAGVSQSPSNKVTEKGKDVELRCDPISGHTALYWYRQSLGQGLEFLIYFQGNSAPDKSGLPSDRFSAERTGGSVSTLTIQRTQQEDSAVYLCASSSKGGATIYFGEGSWLTVV.

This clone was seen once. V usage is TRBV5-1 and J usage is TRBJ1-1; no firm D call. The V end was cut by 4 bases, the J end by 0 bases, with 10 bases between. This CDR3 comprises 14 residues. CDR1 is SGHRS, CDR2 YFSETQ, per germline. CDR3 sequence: CASSPSLMNTEAFF. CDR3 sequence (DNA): TGCGCCAGCAGCCCTAGCCTTATGAACACTGAAGCTTTCTTT. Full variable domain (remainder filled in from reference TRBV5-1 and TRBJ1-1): KAGVTQTPRYLIKTRGQQVTLSCSPISGHRSVSWYQQTPGQGLQFLFEYFSETQRNKGNFPGRFSGRQFSNSRSEMNVSTLELGDSALYLCASSPSLMNTEAFFGQGTRLTVV.

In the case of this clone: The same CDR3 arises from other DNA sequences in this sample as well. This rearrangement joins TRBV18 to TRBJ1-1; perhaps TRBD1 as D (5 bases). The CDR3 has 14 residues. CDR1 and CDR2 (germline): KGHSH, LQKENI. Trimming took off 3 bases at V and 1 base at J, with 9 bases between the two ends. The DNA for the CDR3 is TGTGCCAGCTCACCTCTCGGGGGGAACACTGAAGCTTTCTTT. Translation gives CASSPLGGNTEAFF.

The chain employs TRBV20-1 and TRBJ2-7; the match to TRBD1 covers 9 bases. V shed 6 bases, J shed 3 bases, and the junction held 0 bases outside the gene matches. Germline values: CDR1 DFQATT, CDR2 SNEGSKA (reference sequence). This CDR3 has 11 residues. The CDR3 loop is CSADRGYEQYF. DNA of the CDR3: TGCAGTGCGGACAGGGGCTACGAGCAGTACTTC.

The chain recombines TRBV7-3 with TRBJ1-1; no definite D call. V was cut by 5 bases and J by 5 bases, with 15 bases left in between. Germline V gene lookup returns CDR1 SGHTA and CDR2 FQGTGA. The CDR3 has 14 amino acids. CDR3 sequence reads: CASSPDQGRTEAFF. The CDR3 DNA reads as TGTGCCAGCAGCCCCGACCAAGGGAGAACTGAAGCTTTCTTT.

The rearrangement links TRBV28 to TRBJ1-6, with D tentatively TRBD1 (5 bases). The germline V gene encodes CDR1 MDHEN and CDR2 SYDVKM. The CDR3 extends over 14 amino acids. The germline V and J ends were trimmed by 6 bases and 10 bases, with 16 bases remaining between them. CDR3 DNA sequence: TGTGCCAGCAGCCCCAGGGTAGTCGGGTCACCCCTCCACTTT. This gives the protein CASSPRVVGSPLHF.